This T cell receptor (beta chain) emerged from a study of control samples from healthy donors and cancer patients. The table came from immunoSEQ multiplex PCR; TCRdb's copy has only in-frame clones and leaves some out. The sample lists about 150,000 clones; approximately 96% were seen once. In germline, CDR1 is GTSNPN, CDR2 SVGIG (reference sequence). CDR3 length: 14 residues. The V and J ends lost 2 bases and 0 bases respectively, with 10 bases between them. This sequence originates from a man in his forties or fifties in good health. The rearrangement links TRBV30 to TRBJ1-1, with D possibly being TRBD1 (5 bases). Sequenced input: blood. The CDR3 region is CAWSFDRLNTEAFF. The CDR3 DNA reads as TGTGCCTGGAGTTTTGACAGACTGAACACTGAAGCTTTCTTT.